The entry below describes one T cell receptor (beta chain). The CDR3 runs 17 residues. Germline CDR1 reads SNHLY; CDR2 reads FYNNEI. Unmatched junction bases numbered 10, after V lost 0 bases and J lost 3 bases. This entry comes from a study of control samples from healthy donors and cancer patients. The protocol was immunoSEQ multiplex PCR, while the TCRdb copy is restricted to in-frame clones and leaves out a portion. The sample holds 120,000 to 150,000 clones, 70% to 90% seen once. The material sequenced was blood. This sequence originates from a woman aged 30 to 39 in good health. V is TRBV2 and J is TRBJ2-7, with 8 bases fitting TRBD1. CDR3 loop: CASSEALHRDRFYEQYF. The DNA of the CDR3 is TGTGCCAGCAGTGAAGCGCTTCACCGGGACAGGTTCTACGAGCAGTACTTC.